One sample yielded the 10 T cell receptor beta chains listed below, sequenced in a study of blood T cell repertoires in COVID-19. Generated by immunoSEQ multiplex PCR, the TCRdb table keeps only in-frame clones and is missing some. The table shows some 200,000 clones, with 70% to 90% occurring only once. Sequencing input: PBMCs or T cells enriched from blood (not recorded which). The receptors here all came from a woman under 30 who had recovered from COVID-19.

The CDR3 loop reads CASSQGRSNSPLHF. In DNA form, the CDR3 reads TGTGCCAGCAGCCAAGGCCGTAGTAATTCACCCCTCCACTTT. The chain is built from TRBV3-1 (or the pseudogene TRBV3-2) and TRBJ1-6, with unresolved D. The CDR3 has 14 amino acids. CDR1 is LGHDT, CDR2 YNNKEL, per germline (reference sequence). V was shortened by 1 base and J by 6 bases, with 7 bases between the two germline ends.

The V call is TRBV6-2 or TRBV6-3, the J call TRBJ1-2; 9 nucleotides line up with TRBD1. This CDR3 is built from 14 residues. Trimming cost V 5 bases and J 3 bases; bases outside gene matches: 4. Germline V gene lookup returns CDR1 MNHEY and CDR2 SVGEGT. DNA of the CDR3: TGTGCCAGCAGTACCCGGACAGGGGACTATGGCTACACCTTC. Translated: CASSTRTGDYGYTF.

The chain is built from TRBV7-3 and TRBJ2-7, with 9 bases identical to TRBD1. This CDR3 comprises 15 residues. Germline V gene sequence: CDR1 SGHTA, CDR2 FQGTGA. With V trimmed by 5 bases and J by 1 base, 6 bases remained unmatched. CDR3: CASSLGQGNSYEQYF. CDR3 nucleotides: TGTGCCAGCAGCCTCGGACAGGGGAATTCCTACGAGCAGTACTTC.

The chain is built from TRBV7-9 and TRBJ2-3, with 8 bases matching TRBD2. Germline V gene lookup returns CDR1 SEHNR and CDR2 FQNEAQ (reference sequence). CDR3 length: 16 amino acids. V dropped 3 bases and J dropped 3; count of bases not matched to a gene: 8. The CDR3 DNA reads as TGTGCCAGCAGCTTCGGCGCGGGGGGCGGTACAGATACGCAGTATTTT. This encodes CASSFGAGGGTDTQYF.

The chain is built from TRBV2 and TRBJ2-3, with unresolved D. This CDR3 has 15 amino acids. CDR1 SNHLY and CDR2 FYNNEI come from the germline V gene. The germline V and J ends were trimmed by 1 base and 3 bases, with 11 bases remaining between them. CDR3 DNA: TGTGCCAGCAGTGAAGATAGGCCTAGAACAGATACGCAGTATTTT. Translated: CASSEDRPRTDTQYF.

V gene TRBV28 combines with J gene TRBJ1-6, with D possibly matching TRBD1 (6 bases). CDR3 length: 13 residues. V was trimmed by 4 bases and J by 9 bases, leaving 10 bases between them. Germline CDR1 and CDR2: MDHEN and SYDVKM. CDR3 coding DNA: TGTGCCAGCAGTTCGTCAGGGGTTTCACCCCTCCACTTT. Translation: CASSSSGVSPLHF.

The chain has TRBV4-1 and TRBJ2-5; possible D gene TRBD1, 6 bases. Trimming cost V 2 bases and J 5 bases, with 9 bases left between them. Germline values: CDR1 MGHRA, CDR2 YSYEKL. The CDR3 consists of 13 residues. CDR3: CASSQFTGETQYF. CDR3 DNA: TGCGCCAGCAGCCAATTTACAGGGGAGACCCAGTACTTC.

The chain employs TRBV27 and TRBJ2-7, with D perhaps matching TRBD2 (5 bases). CDR1 and CDR2 (germline): MNHEY, SMNVEV (reference sequence). The CDR3 length is 13 residues. V was trimmed by 3 bases and J by 2 bases, leaving 8 bases between them. Here the CDR3 reads CASSLTGTYEQYF. The CDR3 DNA reads TGTGCCAGCAGTTTGACGGGGACCTACGAGCAGTACTTC.

The CDR3 reads CASRDRGAYEQYF. CDR3 nucleotides: TGTGCCAGCCGGGACAGGGGCGCCTACGAGCAGTACTTC. The rearrangement links TRBV19 to TRBJ2-7, with TRBD1 matching over 10 bases. CDR3 length equals 13 residues. Germline CDR1 is LNHDA and CDR2 is SQIVND (reference sequence). V shed 9 bases, J shed 2 bases, and the junction held 4 bases outside the gene matches.

The V gene is TRBV11-3, the J gene TRBJ1-5; 8 bases map to TRBD1. CDR3 length: 16 amino acids. V lost 5 bases, J lost 6 bases, and 12 bases stayed unmatched. In germline, CDR1 is SGHNT, CDR2 YENEEA. CDR3 sequence (DNA): TGTGCCAGCAGCCCGTGCCCCCCGACAGGGGCTCAGCCCCAGCATTTT. Protein sequence: CASSPCPPTGAQPQHF.